Shown below are 32 T cell receptor beta chains from a single sample sequenced in a study of T cells after yellow fever vaccination. MiXCR was run by TCRdb on the 5' RACE reads, yielding one entry per CDR3 protein. The table records 300,000 or so distinct CDR3 sequences, 3.5% to 4.5% of them present only once. The material sequenced was PBMCs, taken 5 days after the yellow fever booster vaccination. All receptors come from a man aged 18 to 29 who received the YFV17D yellow fever vaccine.

There are a few counts of this clonotype. The chain combines TRBV5-5 with TRBJ2-1; tentative D call: TRBD1 (6 bases). This CDR3 comprises 13 residues. V dropped 2 bases and J dropped 7 bases, with 10 bases sitting between them. CDR1 is SGHKS, CDR2 YYEKEE, per germline (reference sequence). The CDR3 sequence is CASSLQGLNEQFF. The CDR3 nucleotides read TGTGCCAGCAGCTTACAGGGTTTAAATGAGCAGTTCTTC.

This clonotype was found a few times. The rearrangement links TRBV29-1 to TRBJ1-2; D gene ambiguous. There are 13 residues in the CDR3. The germline V and J ends were trimmed by 4 bases and 3 bases, with 12 bases remaining between them. Germline V gene lookup returns CDR1 SQVTM and CDR2 ANQGSEA. CDR3 coding DNA: TGCAGCGTTGGCCAGGCCTCTCACTATGGCTACACCTTC. It is translated as CSVGQASHYGYTF.

This chain connects TRBV5-1 to TRBJ2-3; 13 positions match TRBD2. V lost 10 bases, J lost 0 bases, and 5 bases stayed unmatched. The CDR3 totals 15 residues. In germline, CDR1 is SGHRS, CDR2 YFSETQ. CDR3 coding DNA: TGCGCCTGCGGACTAGCGGGAGCTAGCACAGATACGCAGTATTTT. It translates to CACGLAGASTDTQYF. The complete variable domain, with remaining parts taken from reference TRBV5-1 and TRBJ2-3, reads KAGVTQTPRYLIKTRGQQVTLSCSPISGHRSVSWYQQTPGQGLQFLFEYFSETQRNKGNFPGRFSGRQFSNSRSEMNVSTLELGDSALYLCACGLAGASTDTQYFGPGTRLTVL.

The chain employs TRBV29-1 and TRBJ1-1, with D perhaps TRBD1 (5 bases). Germline V gene data show CDR1 as SQVTM and CDR2 as ANQGSEA. The CDR3 length is 12 residues. V was shortened by 3 bases and J by 5 bases, with 10 bases between the two germline ends. CDR3 residues: CSVDSGGTEAFF. The CDR3 nucleotides are TGCAGCGTTGACAGTGGGGGGACTGAAGCTTTCTTT.

The V and J genes are TRBV24-1 and TRBJ2-3; 8 nucleotides align to TRBD2. In germline, CDR1 is KGHDR, CDR2 SFDVKD. This CDR3 is 16 amino acids long. Germline trimming cut 2 bases from V and 6 bases from J; bases unmatched to any gene: 9. Here the CDR3 DNA reads TGTGCCACCAGTGATTCGGGGGGGGGCTCGTGGGATACGCAGTATTTT. As protein: CATSDSGGGSWDTQYF.

The chain is built from TRBV4-3 and TRBJ1-2, with D hard to call. This CDR3 is built from 14 residues. The germline gives CDR1 LGHNA, CDR2 YSLEER. Trimming pared 0 bases from V and 4 bases from J, leaving 9 bases between. As DNA, the CDR3 is TGCGCCAGCAGCCAAGAGGGTACTAGCTATGGCTACACCTTC. This encodes CASSQEGTSYGYTF.

The chain carries TRBV11-2 and TRBJ2-7; TRBD1 aligns across 7 bases. J was trimmed by 3 bases and V by 0 bases; bases with no gene match: 5. CDR3 size: 15 residues. Germline V lookup: CDR1 SGHAT, CDR2 FQNNGV. This chain's CDR3 is CASSLDRQGVYEQYV. In nucleotides, the CDR3 is TGTGCCAGCAGCTTAGATAGACAGGGCGTCTACGAGCAGTACGTC.

The chain has TRBV20-1 and TRBJ1-1; TRBD1 matches 9 bases. Germline assignment: CDR1 DFQATT and CDR2 SNEGSKA (reference sequence). The CDR3 is made up of 12 amino acids. V shed 4 bases and J 4 bases; nucleotides not matched to a gene: 1. In DNA, the CDR3 is TGCAGTGCTACGACAGGGGGCACTGAAGCTTTCTTT. It is translated as CSATTGGTEAFF.

The gene calls are TRBV28 and TRBJ2-7; D possibly corresponds to TRBD2 (5 bases). CDR1 is MDHEN, CDR2 SYDVKM, per germline. The ends were cut back, 6 bases at V and 2 bases at J, with 17 bases in the middle. This CDR3 contains 15 residues. DNA for the CDR3: TGTGCCAGCAGCTCGGGGTCCCGAACTACCTACGAGCAGTACTTC. It codes for CASSSGSRTTYEQYF.

The DNA for the CDR3 is TGCGCCAGCAGCCAAGGTAGAAGGGATACTGAAGCTTTCTTT. Protein: CASSQGRRDTEAFF. This sequence joins TRBV4-1 and TRBJ1-1; D unclear. Per the germline V gene, CDR1 is MGHRA and CDR2 is YSYEKL. This CDR3 has 14 residues. The V end lost 1 base, the J end lost 5 bases, and 11 bases lay between the germline ends.

This clonotype was observed many times. The chain uses TRBV24-1 and TRBJ1-2; the D is unclear. CDR3 length: 15 residues. Trimming pared 5 bases from V and 2 bases from J, leaving 14 bases between. Per germline, CDR1 KGHDR and CDR2 SFDVKD. The DNA of the CDR3 is TGTGCCACCAGTGTCCCACTCCTGTCCAACTATGGCTACACCTTC. Amino acids: CATSVPLLSNYGYTF.

In this sample, this clonotype turned up many times. The chain joins TRBV5-1 to TRBJ2-7; TRBD2 aligns across 13 bases. The CDR3 extends over 15 amino acids. From germline, CDR1 is SGHRS and CDR2 YFSETQ. After removal of 0 bases from V and 3 bases from J, the junction contained 0 bases not matched to a gene. The CDR3 protein is CASSLGTSGGYEQYF. The DNA for the CDR3 is TGCGCCAGCAGCTTGGGGACTAGCGGGGGCTACGAGCAGTACTTC. Variable domain in full (rest from reference TRBV5-1 and TRBJ2-7): KAGVTQTPRYLIKTRGQQVTLSCSPISGHRSVSWYQQTPGQGLQFLFEYFSETQRNKGNFPGRFSGRQFSNSRSEMNVSTLELGDSALYLCASSLGTSGGYEQYFGPGTRLTVT.

The chain carries TRBV7-3 and TRBJ1-1; TRBD1 is a possible D gene (6 bases). The length of the CDR3 is 12 residues. CDR1 is SGHTA and CDR2 is FQGTGA in the germline V gene. The V end was cut by 4 bases, the J end by 11 bases, with 14 bases between. The CDR3 DNA follows: TGTGCCAGCAGCTCCGAACAGGGTCGGGCTTTCTTT. It is translated as CASSSEQGRAFF.

This chain connects TRBV10-3 to TRBJ1-1; D not resolved. V was cut by 2 bases and J by 10 bases, with 8 bases left in between. CDR3 size: 11 residues. In germline, CDR1 is ENHRY, CDR2 SYGVKD. This CDR3 reads CAISERMAAFF. CDR3 coding DNA: TGTGCCATCAGTGAGAGGATGGCAGCTTTCTTT.

CDR3 bases: TGTGCCACCAGTGATTCCTACCTGGAGACCCAGTACTTC. Its protein is CATSDSYLETQYF. The rearrangement joins TRBV24-1 to TRBJ2-5; unclear D gene. The CDR3 consists of 13 residues. Trimming stripped 2 bases from V and 5 bases from J, with 8 bases between. Germline CDR1 reads KGHDR; CDR2 reads SFDVKD.

This clonotype was seen repeatedly, ten times or more. The V and J genes are TRBV20-1 and TRBJ1-2, with D unclear. Trimming pared 0 bases from V and 6 bases from J, leaving 8 bases between. The CDR3 has 12 residues. Germline V gives CDR1 DFQATT, CDR2 SNEGSKA (reference sequence). CDR3 coding DNA: TGCAGTGCTAGAGATGGGTGGGATGGCTACACCTTC. Translation: CSARDGWDGYTF.

This rearrangement joins TRBV6-2 or TRBV6-3 to TRBJ2-7; D is unresolved. CDR3 size: 13 residues. Germline CDR1 MNHEY, CDR2 SVGEGT. Deletions cut 6 bases from V and 3 bases from J, with 12 bases between. CDR3 sequence (DNA): TGTGCCAGCAGCAGATCCAGCATCTACGAGCAGTACGTC. Translation gives CASSRSSIYEQYV.

There are many counts of this clonotype. V usage is TRBV27 and J usage is TRBJ1-5; unclear D gene. Germline assignment: CDR1 MNHEY and CDR2 SMNVEV (reference sequence). Trimming left V 1 base short and J 7 bases short, with 5 bases between. The CDR3 has 12 residues. CDR3 sequence (DNA): TGTGCCAGCAGTTTATTCGGCCAGCCCCAGCATTTT. This translates into CASSLFGQPQHF.

The chain is built from TRBV10-3 and TRBJ1-1; maybe TRBD1 (5 bases). V dropped 7 bases and J dropped 1 base, with 7 bases sitting between them. The CDR3 spans 12 residues. CDR1 and CDR2 (germline): ENHRY, SYGVKD. CDR3 sequence: CAIMGTNTEAFF. The CDR3 DNA reads TGTGCCATCATGGGGACGAACACTGAAGCTTTCTTT.

This rearrangement joins TRBV4-1 to TRBJ1-1, with D tentatively TRBD1 (5 bases). V dropped 1 base and J dropped 11 bases, with 14 bases sitting between them. From germline, CDR1 is MGHRA and CDR2 YSYEKL. The CDR3 has 13 amino acids. The CDR3 DNA sequence: TGCGCCAGCAGCCAAGGAGTATGGGCAGGGGCTTTCTTT. Amino acid sequence: CASSQGVWAGAFF.

The V gene is TRBV12-3 or TRBV12-4, the J gene TRBJ2-7; D uncertain. V lost 3 bases and J 5 bases, leaving 23 bases between the germline ends. The CDR3 has 17 residues. For the CDR3, the DNA is TGTGCCAGCAGTTTTCTTGGCTCTCCCGGGCTCCAACACGAGCAGTACTTC. Its protein product is CASSFLGSPGLQHEQYF.

This clonotype was seen only a few times. The chain recombines TRBV15 with TRBJ1-6; D unresolved. This CDR3 region has 14 residues. The V end was cut by 0 bases, the J end by 5 bases, with 5 bases between. Germline V gives CDR1 LNHNV, CDR2 YYDKDF (reference sequence). The CDR3 DNA is TGTGCCACCAGCAGAGATGCAGATAATTCACCCCTCCACTTT. It specifies CATSRDADNSPLHF.

This clonotype was detected only a few times. The chain recombines TRBV19 with TRBJ1-2, with no clear D. The CDR3 spans 13 residues. Per the germline V gene, CDR1 is LNHDA and CDR2 is SQIVND (reference sequence). V shed 7 bases and J shed 4 bases, with 13 bases lying between them. The CDR3 sequence is CASTMRQIYGYTF. Here the CDR3 DNA reads TGTGCCAGTACCATGAGGCAGATCTATGGCTACACCTTC. The whole variable domain, filled in from reference TRBV19 and TRBJ1-2, reads DGGITQSPKYLFRKEGQNVTLSCEQNLNHDAMYWYRQDPGQGLRLIYYSQIVNDFQKGDIAEGYSVSREKKESFPLTVTSAQKNPTAFYLCASTMRQIYGYTFGSGTRLTVV.

The chain recombines TRBV11-3 with TRBJ2-3, with 10 bases aligning to TRBD1. CDR1 and CDR2 from the germline V gene are SGHNT and YENEEA. The J segment lost 4 bases and the V segment lost 7 bases, leaving 11 bases of the junction unmatched. This CDR3 is built from 16 residues. CDR3 DNA: TGTGCCAGCAACTACCCCCGGACAGGGGGGGCAGATACGCAGTATTTT. Protein sequence: CASNYPRTGGADTQYF.

There are a few counts of this clonotype. The chain recombines TRBV7-2 with TRBJ2-6; D ambiguous. Germline V gene sequence: CDR1 SGHTA, CDR2 FQGNSA. Trimming shortened V by 8 bases and J by 0 bases, and 14 bases separated the two germline ends. The length of the CDR3 is 16 residues. In DNA form, the CDR3 reads TGTGCCAGCGGGCCTTCCCCTGGCTCTGGGGCCAACGTCCTGACTTTC. This gives the protein CASGPSPGSGANVLTF.

The sample holds a few counts of this clonotype. The J gene is TRBJ2-1, the V gene TRBV11-3, with 7 bases matching TRBD2. The CDR3 sequence is 16 residues long. CDR1 SGHNT and CDR2 YENEEA come from the germline V gene. The V segment lost 1 base and the J segment 2 bases; nucleotides outside the gene matches: 5. CDR3 loop: CASSLGDSGPYNEQFF. DNA for the CDR3: TGTGCCAGCAGCTTAGGAGATAGCGGGCCCTACAATGAGCAGTTCTTC.

The V gene is TRBV10-3, the J gene TRBJ1-2, with unresolved D. The length of the CDR3 is 14 residues. CDR1 is ENHRY and CDR2 is SYGVKD in the germline V gene. Trimming shortened V by 2 bases and J by 1 base, and 8 bases separated the two germline ends. CDR3 sequence reads: CAISEQESNYGYTF. The CDR3 DNA reads TGTGCCATCAGTGAGCAAGAGAGTAACTATGGCTACACCTTC.

This sequence joins TRBV15 and TRBJ2-5, with D unresolved. The ends were cut back, 0 bases at V and 5 bases at J, with 10 bases in the middle. This CDR3 is built from 14 residues. The V gene's germline CDR1 is LNHNV and CDR2 YYDKDF (reference sequence). For the CDR3, the DNA is TGTGCCACCAGCAGAGATCTGGGTTCCGAGACCCAGTACTTC. It translates to CATSRDLGSETQYF.

The rearrangement joins TRBV5-8 to TRBJ1-5; 8 bases are a match to TRBD1. This CDR3 comprises 15 residues. Germline values: CDR1 SGHTS, CDR2 YDEGEE. V shed 4 bases, J shed 5 bases, and the junction held 8 bases outside the gene matches. CDR3 residues: CASSRYRGKDQPQHF. The CDR3 region has the DNA TGTGCCAGCAGCCGTTACAGGGGGAAGGATCAGCCCCAGCATTTT.

The chain couples TRBV4-2 to TRBJ1-5, with TRBD1 identical over 7 bases. The CDR3 is 15 amino acids. The V segment lost 0 bases and the J segment 6 bases; nucleotides outside the gene matches: 5. Germline V CDR1 and CDR2: LGHNA, YNFKEQ. The CDR3 DNA follows: TGTGCCAGCAGCCAAGAATTACAGGGGAGTCAGCCCCAGCATTTT. This sequence encodes CASSQELQGSQPQHF.

The DNA of the CDR3 is TGTGCCAGCAGCTTAGCCCCCAGTGCCTCCTACAATGAGCAGTTCTTC. Translation: CASSLAPSASYNEQFF. The V gene is TRBV11-3, the J gene TRBJ2-1; no definite D call. CDR1 and CDR2 (germline): SGHNT, YENEEA. This CDR3 spans 16 amino acids. Between the trimmed V and J ends, which lost 1 base and 0 bases, there was a span of 10 bases.

The CDR3 protein is CASSWGDRGLKGYTF. The DNA for the CDR3 is TGTGCCAGCAGCTGGGGAGACAGGGGGCTGAAGGGCTACACCTTC. The gene calls are TRBV5-5 and TRBJ1-2; 10 nucleotides line up with TRBD1. CDR1 is SGHKS, CDR2 YYEKEE, per germline (reference sequence). This CDR3 has 15 amino acids. Losses at the gene ends were 3 bases for V and 8 bases for J; bases not matched to a gene: 10.